The rows below give T cell receptor beta chains drawn from one sample of a study of blood T cell repertoires in COVID-19. Here immunoSEQ multiplex PCR was the method, and the copy in TCRdb shows in-frame clones only, minus some. This sample has about 380,000 clones; about 90% occur once, and the top ten carry around 3%. Source material: PBMCs or T cells enriched from blood (not recorded which). These receptors originate from a woman in her 30s who had recovered from COVID-19. The CDR3 runs from the conserved cysteine through the conserved F or W. Fields, in order: J gene, D gene, clone size, V gene, CDR3 DNA, CDR3 protein. A D gene is named only where the DNA matches it firmly. Not all rows give a size; the values are once, few, many and, for expanded clones, a class.

j_call: TRBJ1-6
d_call: -
clone_size: -
v_call: TRBV5-1
cdr3_nt: TGCGCCAGCAGCGAGACTACAGGGATGAATTCACCCCTCCACTTT
cdr3_aa: CASSETTGMNSPLHF

j_call: TRBJ2-5
d_call: TRBD2
clone_size: -
v_call: TRBV14
cdr3_nt: TGTGCCAGCAGACCCGCGGGGGGAGAGACCCAGTACTTC
cdr3_aa: CASRPAGGETQYF

j_call: TRBJ2-7
d_call: TRBD1
clone_size: -
v_call: TRBV27
cdr3_nt: TGTGCCAGCAGCCCCCGACAGGGGCCAACCTACGAGCAGTACTTC
cdr3_aa: CASSPRQGPTYEQYF

j_call: TRBJ2-3
d_call: TRBD2
clone_size: -
v_call: TRBV11-2
cdr3_nt: TGTGCCAGCAGCGTAACCGGGACTAGCGGTTTGTGGAAGTATTTT
cdr3_aa: CASSVTGTSGLWKYF

j_call: TRBJ2-7
d_call: TRBD2
clone_size: once
v_call: TRBV11-2
cdr3_nt: TGTGCCAGCAGCTTGGGCCAGACTAGCGGGGGGGCCTACGAGCAGTACTTC
cdr3_aa: CASSLGQTSGGAYEQYF

j_call: TRBJ1-1
d_call: -
clone_size: -
v_call: TRBV15
cdr3_nt: TGTGCCACCAGCAGAGATTTCCTGGGAGCCGGACCTGAAGCTTTCTTT
cdr3_aa: CATSRDFLGAGPEAFF

j_call: TRBJ1-1
d_call: -
clone_size: -
v_call: TRBV25-1
cdr3_nt: TGTGCCAGCAGTGAGGCAGGGAACACTGAAGCTTTCTTT
cdr3_aa: CASSEAGNTEAFF

j_call: TRBJ1-2
d_call: TRBD1
clone_size: -
v_call: TRBV3-1/TRBV3-2
cdr3_nt: TGTGCCAGCAGCCAAGATTCGACAGGGGGTGGCTACACCTTC
cdr3_aa: CASSQDSTGGGYTF

j_call: TRBJ2-1
d_call: TRBD1
clone_size: -
v_call: TRBV2
cdr3_nt: TGTGCCACTACTCCGGGACAGGGCTCCTACAATGAGCAGTTCTTC
cdr3_aa: CATTPGQGSYNEQFF

j_call: TRBJ2-7
d_call: TRBD1
clone_size: -
v_call: TRBV5-4
cdr3_nt: TGTGCCAGCAGCACACCGACAGGGGAGCAGTACTTC
cdr3_aa: CASSTPTGEQYF

j_call: TRBJ1-1
d_call: -
clone_size: -
v_call: TRBV7-9
cdr3_nt: TGTGCCAGCAGCTTACAGGGCGGTAACACTGAAGCTTTCTTT
cdr3_aa: CASSLQGGNTEAFF

j_call: TRBJ2-2
d_call: -
clone_size: -
v_call: TRBV6-6
cdr3_nt: TGTGCCAGCAGTCGGACGGCGGTGGTTAGGGGGACCGGGGAGCTGTTTTTT
cdr3_aa: CASSRTAVVRGTGELFF

j_call: TRBJ2-1
d_call: -
clone_size: -
v_call: TRBV6-5
cdr3_nt: TGTGCCAGCAGAGAGGGATCCTACAATGAGCAGTTCTTC
cdr3_aa: CASREGSYNEQFF

j_call: TRBJ1-2
d_call: TRBD1
clone_size: -
v_call: TRBV5-1
cdr3_nt: TGCGCCAGCAGCGGGACAGGGTCGGATGGCTACACCTTC
cdr3_aa: CASSGTGSDGYTF

j_call: TRBJ2-7
d_call: TRBD1
clone_size: -
v_call: TRBV10-3
cdr3_nt: TGTGCCATCAGTGCAGACAGGGCCCGCTCCTACGAGCAGTACTTC
cdr3_aa: CAISADRARSYEQYF

j_call: TRBJ1-5
d_call: -
clone_size: -
v_call: TRBV29-1
cdr3_nt: TGCAGCGTTTCCGCGGAACGAAATCAGCCCCAGCATTTT
cdr3_aa: CSVSAERNQPQHF

j_call: TRBJ2-5
d_call: TRBD1
clone_size: -
v_call: TRBV6-6
cdr3_nt: TGTGCCAGCAGGCCGACAGGGGCCGGCGGGACCCAGTACTTC
cdr3_aa: CASRPTGAGGTQYF

j_call: TRBJ2-1
d_call: -
clone_size: -
v_call: TRBV19
cdr3_nt: TGTGCCAGTAGAGGCAGGCTGGAGCAGTTCTTC
cdr3_aa: CASRGRLEQFF

j_call: TRBJ1-2
d_call: -
clone_size: -
v_call: TRBV5-8
cdr3_nt: TGTGCCAGCAGCCCGCTGACAGACATCTATGGCTACACCTTC
cdr3_aa: CASSPLTDIYGYTF

j_call: TRBJ2-2
d_call: TRBD2
clone_size: once
v_call: TRBV19
cdr3_nt: TGTGCCAGTAGTATACTAGCGGTAAACACCGGGGAGCTGTTTTTT
cdr3_aa: CASSILAVNTGELFF

j_call: TRBJ1-5
d_call: -
clone_size: -
v_call: TRBV5-8
cdr3_nt: TGTGCCAGCAGCCCTAGGCAGGGATCGAGCAATCAGCCCCAGCATTTT
cdr3_aa: CASSPRQGSSNQPQHF

j_call: TRBJ2-3
d_call: -
clone_size: -
v_call: TRBV7-7
cdr3_nt: TGTGCTAGCAGCTTAGGGGGCGGGACCACAGATACGCAGTATTTT
cdr3_aa: CASSLGGGTTDTQYF

j_call: TRBJ2-1
d_call: TRBD2
clone_size: -
v_call: TRBV6-5
cdr3_nt: TGTGCCAGCAGAGGACTAGCGGAGTACAATGAGCAGTTCTTC
cdr3_aa: CASRGLAEYNEQFF

j_call: TRBJ2-1
d_call: -
clone_size: -
v_call: TRBV18
cdr3_nt: TGTGCCAGCTCACCTCCGACTTTGGCTGTCCATGAGCAGTTCTTC
cdr3_aa: CASSPPTLAVHEQFF

j_call: TRBJ2-7
d_call: -
clone_size: once
v_call: TRBV27
cdr3_nt: TGTGCCAGCAGTTTATCGTCAGGCAACTACGAGCAGTACTTC
cdr3_aa: CASSLSSGNYEQYF

j_call: TRBJ2-1
d_call: -
clone_size: once
v_call: TRBV2
cdr3_nt: TGTGCCACCGGGGTTAAGTCCTACAATGAGCAGTTCTTC
cdr3_aa: CATGVKSYNEQFF

j_call: TRBJ2-7
d_call: -
clone_size: -
v_call: TRBV6-1
cdr3_nt: TGTGCCAGCAGTGACGGTATAGGACAGTTGTATACCTACGAGCAGTACTTC
cdr3_aa: CASSDGIGQLYTYEQYF

j_call: TRBJ2-1
d_call: TRBD1
clone_size: -
v_call: TRBV5-4
cdr3_nt: TGTGCCAGCAGCTTGGGACAGGGCTACAATGAGCAGTTCTTC
cdr3_aa: CASSLGQGYNEQFF

j_call: TRBJ1-5
d_call: TRBD1
clone_size: -
v_call: TRBV7-8
cdr3_nt: TGTGCCAGCAGCTATCAGGGGGCGAGGAGCAATCAGCCCCAGCATTTT
cdr3_aa: CASSYQGARSNQPQHF

j_call: TRBJ2-7
d_call: TRBD2
clone_size: -
v_call: TRBV27
cdr3_nt: TGTGCCAGCAGTCCCCGGGCTAGCGGGTACGAGCAGTACTTC
cdr3_aa: CASSPRASGYEQYF

j_call: TRBJ1-1
d_call: -
clone_size: -
v_call: TRBV18
cdr3_nt: TGTGCCAGCTCACCAGAGGTTTACACTGAAGCTTTCTTT
cdr3_aa: CASSPEVYTEAFF

j_call: TRBJ2-3
d_call: -
clone_size: -
v_call: TRBV7-9
cdr3_nt: TGTGCCAGCAGCAAACAGCTGCTTATGTTGGACGGGGCAGATACGCAGTATTTT
cdr3_aa: CASSKQLLMLDGADTQYF

j_call: TRBJ1-1
d_call: TRBD1
clone_size: -
v_call: TRBV11-3
cdr3_nt: TGTGCCAGCAAAGGACAGGGGACCGCTGAAGCTTTCTTT
cdr3_aa: CASKGQGTAEAFF

j_call: TRBJ1-5
d_call: -
clone_size: -
v_call: TRBV7-8
cdr3_nt: TGTGCCAGCAGCTTAGGCATTGGGGAGAGCAATCAGCCCCAGCATTTT
cdr3_aa: CASSLGIGESNQPQHF

j_call: TRBJ1-2
d_call: -
clone_size: -
v_call: TRBV27
cdr3_nt: TGTGCCAGCAGTGGGTTGGGCGGGGCTAACTATGGCTACACCTTC
cdr3_aa: CASSGLGGANYGYTF

j_call: TRBJ1-6
d_call: -
clone_size: -
v_call: TRBV19
cdr3_nt: TGTGCCAGTAGTATGCAGCAGGGTGGTTCACCCCTCCACTTT
cdr3_aa: CASSMQQGGSPLHF

j_call: TRBJ2-3
d_call: -
clone_size: -
v_call: TRBV7-2
cdr3_nt: TGTGCCAGCAGCTCCCAGTTCCGGGGTCTAATTATGCAGTATTTT
cdr3_aa: CASSSQFRGLIMQYF

j_call: TRBJ1-3
d_call: -
clone_size: few
v_call: TRBV19
cdr3_nt: TGTGCCAGTAGTATCAGGGGATCTGGAAACACCATATATTTT
cdr3_aa: CASSIRGSGNTIYF

j_call: TRBJ2-1
d_call: TRBD1
clone_size: few
v_call: TRBV7-9
cdr3_nt: TGTGCCAGCAGCCTTGGGGGACAGGGGTACAATGAGCAGTTCTTC
cdr3_aa: CASSLGGQGYNEQFF

j_call: TRBJ2-3
d_call: TRBD2
clone_size: few
v_call: TRBV27
cdr3_nt: TGTGCCAGCAGTTTAATTCCGCCGCGGGGGGCCGCCGTACATACGCAGTATTTT
cdr3_aa: CASSLIPPRGAAVHTQYF

j_call: TRBJ2-1
d_call: TRBD2
clone_size: -
v_call: TRBV11-3
cdr3_nt: TGTGCCAGCAGCTTGGGACTAGCGGGGGGGCGAGAGCAGTTCTTC
cdr3_aa: CASSLGLAGGREQFF

j_call: TRBJ2-5
d_call: -
clone_size: -
v_call: TRBV25-1
cdr3_nt: TGTGCCAGCAGTGAATTGGACTTGACCCAAGAGACCCAGTACTTC
cdr3_aa: CASSELDLTQETQYF